The 18 T cell receptor beta chains below were found in one sample sequenced in a study of cytomegalovirus exposure and HLA in healthy donors. 13 Jbeta primers and 60 Vbeta primers were used for the PCR. Assay: immunoSEQ multiplex PCR; the TCRdb copy retains only in-frame clones and omits some. The sample lists some 180,000 clones, 77% occurring once. Material: PBMCs. The origin of the receptors is a woman in her sixties in good health and CMV-seropositive.

This clone was observed once. The rearrangement joins TRBV19 to TRBJ1-5; D gene unclear. CDR3 length: 15 residues. Germline CDR1 is LNHDA and CDR2 is SQIVND (reference sequence). The V and J ends lost 3 bases and 2 bases respectively, with 11 bases between them. In nucleotides, the CDR3 is TGTGCCAGTAGTATTAGCGGCGGGGGCAATCAGCCCCAGCATTTT. It translates to CASSISGGGNQPQHF.

The chain carries TRBV7-6 and TRBJ1-6, with D unresolved. The CDR3 is 15 amino acids. Trimming left V 5 bases short and J 7 bases short, with 15 bases between. CDR1 and CDR2 from the germline V gene are SGHVS and FNYEAQ. The CDR3 nucleotides read TGTGCCAGCAGCGCCCTGATAGTGTCGAATTCACCCCTCCACTTT. Its translation: CASSALIVSNSPLHF.

The chain carries TRBV5-4 and TRBJ2-2, with TRBD1 identical over 7 bases. The CDR3 runs 16 residues. CDR1 is SGHNT, CDR2 YYREEE, per germline (reference sequence). V lost 6 bases to trimming and J lost 2 bases; unmatched junction nucleotides: 10. The CDR3 region has the DNA TGTGCCAGCACCCACCGACAGGGACCCAACACCGGGGAGCTGTTTTTT. This translates into CASTHRQGPNTGELFF.

This clone was found once. This chain links TRBV27 with TRBJ1-2; 7 bases line up with TRBD1. CDR3 size: 18 residues. Trimming removed 5 bases from V and 1 base from J; junction bases left unmatched: 16. Looked up from germline, CDR1 is MNHEY and CDR2 is SMNVEV (reference sequence). The CDR3 reads CASSPATGSITFNYGYTF. Here the CDR3 DNA reads TGTGCCAGCAGTCCAGCGACAGGGAGTATAACTTTTAACTATGGCTACACCTTC.

The chain links TRBV6-5 to TRBJ1-6; no definite D call. CDR1 and CDR2 from the germline V gene are MNHEY and SVGAGI. V lost 2 bases, J lost 11 bases, and 7 bases lay in between. This CDR3 comprises 12 residues. In DNA, the CDR3 is TGTGCCAGCAGTTACCCCGGGGCACCCCTCCACTTT. Translated, it gives CASSYPGAPLHF.

This chain uses TRBV2 with TRBJ1-4, with 8 bases lining up with TRBD1. CDR3 size: 14 residues. The germline gives CDR1 SNHLY, CDR2 FYNNEI. J was trimmed by 4 bases and V by 6 bases; bases with no gene match: 4. CDR3 sequence (DNA): TGTGCCAGCAGGGGGACAGGCCTTAATGAAAAACTGTTTTTT. Translated: CASRGTGLNEKLFF. Full variable domain (missing parts from reference TRBV2 and TRBJ1-4): EPEVTQTPSHQVTQMGQEVILRCVPISNHLYFYWYRQILGQKVEFLVSFYNNEISEKSEIFDDQFSVERPDGSNFTLKIRSTKLEDSAMYFCASRGTGLNEKLFFGSGTQLSVL.

The chain combines TRBV28 with TRBJ2-3; TRBD2 aligns across 10 bases. The CDR3 spans 16 residues. V was pared by 6 bases and J by 3 bases, with 9 bases of the junction left unmatched. The V gene's germline CDR1 is MDHEN and CDR2 SYDVKM. The CDR3 DNA reads as TGTGCCAGCAGCCCCCCAGCGGGGGGGGGAACAGATACGCAGTATTTT. Encoded protein: CASSPPAGGGTDTQYF.

This clone was counted between two and nine times. The J gene is TRBJ2-1, the V gene TRBV19; the match to TRBD1 covers 7 bases. Per the germline V gene, CDR1 is LNHDA and CDR2 is SQIVND (reference sequence). The CDR3 is 18 amino acids. The trim removed 0 bases at V and 1 base at J, leaving 9 bases unmatched. CDR3 sequence: CASSIDPGQPSSYNEQFF. The DNA of the CDR3 is TGTGCCAGTAGTATAGATCCGGGACAGCCTTCGTCCTACAATGAGCAGTTCTTC.

A few counts support this clone. Germline is not matched at one junction end, which may reflect a read error. The chain is built from TRBV5-1 and TRBJ2-6; a weak D match, TRBD1 (5 bases). Germline assignment: CDR1 SGHRS and CDR2 YFSETQ. The CDR3 covers 15 residues. Written as DNA, the CDR3 is TGCGCCAGCAGCTTGGCAAACTCTGGGGCCAACGGCCTGACTTTC. This translates into CASSLANSGANGLTF.

V and J are TRBV14 and TRBJ1-1; D unclear. Trimming stripped 2 bases from V and 1 base from J, with 5 bases between. CDR3 length equals 13 residues. Germline loops: CDR1 SGHDN, CDR2 FVKESK. The CDR3 loop is CASSQKQNTEAFF. The CDR3 DNA reads as TGTGCCAGCAGCCAAAAACAGAACACTGAAGCTTTCTTT.

The rearrangement uses TRBV9 and TRBJ2-1; possible D gene TRBD1, 5 bases. The V and J ends lost 2 bases and 7 bases respectively, with 13 bases between them. Germline assignment: CDR1 SGDLS and CDR2 YYNGEE. The CDR3 extends over 14 amino acids. Here the CDR3 DNA reads TGTGCCAGCAGCGTTAGGGGATGGTCTAATGAGCAGTTCTTC. Translated: CASSVRGWSNEQFF.

The chain combines TRBV5-6 with TRBJ1-2; 10 bases match TRBD1. The length of the CDR3 is 12 residues. Losses at the gene ends were 4 bases for V and 9 bases for J; bases not matched to a gene: 3. Germline loops: CDR1 SGHDT, CDR2 YYEEEE. In DNA form, the CDR3 reads TGTGCCAGCAGCAGGGACAGGGGTAGCTACACCTTC. Encoded protein: CASSRDRGSYTF.

The chain has TRBV6-1 and TRBJ2-5, with D unresolved. Germline loops: CDR1 MNHNS, CDR2 SASEGT. Trimming stripped 8 bases from V and 4 bases from J, with 8 bases between. The CDR3 length is 11 residues. Here the CDR3 reads CASGRGETQYF. In DNA form, the CDR3 reads TGTGCCAGCGGAAGAGGAGAGACCCAGTACTTC.

The gene calls are TRBV27 and TRBJ1-2; 8 nucleotides agree with TRBD1. CDR3 length: 16 residues. V gave up 4 bases and J gave up 8 bases; unmatched junction bases: 15. CDR1 and CDR2 (germline): MNHEY, SMNVEV (reference sequence). The CDR3 reads CASSSGTLQGAGGYTF. CDR3 nucleotide sequence: TGTGCCAGCAGTTCCGGAACGCTCCAGGGGGCGGGCGGCTACACCTTC.

This rearrangement joins TRBV30 to TRBJ2-2; D ambiguous. Trimming stripped 4 bases from V and 2 bases from J, with 11 bases between. CDR3 length: 14 residues. The germline CDR1 and CDR2 sequences are GTSNPN and SVGIG (reference sequence). The CDR3 here is CAWIEASNTGELFF. The CDR3 DNA is TGTGCCTGGATCGAGGCCAGTAACACCGGGGAGCTGTTTTTT.

This chain joins TRBV6-1 and TRBJ1-4, with D possibly being TRBD1 (6 bases). Per the germline V gene, CDR1 is MNHNS and CDR2 is SASEGT. This CDR3 contains 16 residues. Deletions cut 1 base from V and 6 bases from J, with 15 bases between. The CDR3 loop reads CASSEGWGGADEKLFF. The CDR3 nucleotides are TGTGCCAGCAGTGAAGGATGGGGGGGCGCCGATGAAAAACTGTTTTTT.

The chain combines TRBV7-9 with TRBJ2-3, with TRBD1 identical over 8 bases. V shed 10 bases, J shed 0 bases, and the junction held 3 bases outside the gene matches. Germline V gene data show CDR1 as SEHNR and CDR2 as FQNEAQ (reference sequence). The CDR3 is 13 residues long. CDR3 nucleotide sequence: TGTGCCACCCGACAGGGGAGCACAGATACGCAGTATTTT. Translated: CATRQGSTDTQYF.

V gene TRBV2 combines with J gene TRBJ2-7; tentative D call: TRBD1 (6 bases). This CDR3 has 16 amino acids. Germline V gene sequence: CDR1 SNHLY, CDR2 FYNNEI. V was shortened by 5 bases and J by 6 bases, with 23 bases between the two germline ends. CDR3 sequence reads: CASSNFLGLGGGEQYF. The DNA for the CDR3 is TGTGCCAGCAGTAATTTCCTGGGCTTAGGGGGTGGCGAGCAGTACTTC.